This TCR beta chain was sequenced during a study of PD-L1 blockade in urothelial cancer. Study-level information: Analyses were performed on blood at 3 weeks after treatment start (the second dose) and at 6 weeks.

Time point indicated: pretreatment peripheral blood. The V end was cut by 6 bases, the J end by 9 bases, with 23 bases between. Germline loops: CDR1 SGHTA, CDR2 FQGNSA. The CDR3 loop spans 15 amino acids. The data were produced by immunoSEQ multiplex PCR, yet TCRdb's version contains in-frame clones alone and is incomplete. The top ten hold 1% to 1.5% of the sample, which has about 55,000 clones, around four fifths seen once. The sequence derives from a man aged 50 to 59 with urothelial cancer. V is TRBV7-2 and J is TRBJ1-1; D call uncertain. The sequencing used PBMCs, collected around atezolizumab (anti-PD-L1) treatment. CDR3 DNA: TGTGCCAGCAGATCCATCGTTGAGGCAGTCCAAAAAGCTTTCTTT. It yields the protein CASRSIVEAVQKAFF. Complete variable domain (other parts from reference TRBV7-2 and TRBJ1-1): GAGVSQSPSNKVTEKGKDVELRCDPISGHTALYWYRQSLGQGLEFLIYFQGNSAPDKSGLPSDRFSAERTGGSVSTLTIQRTQQEDSAVYLCASRSIVEAVQKAFFGQGTRLTVV.